One sample yielded the 14 T cell receptor beta chains listed below, sequenced in a study of OX40 agonist ivuxolimab in advanced cancers. Library creation used the immunoSEQ multiplex PCR assay. TCRdb limited this immuneACCESS table to in-frame rearrangements with V and J called. A share of clones is missing; checked studies link under half to unresolved V genes, and the rest is unexplained. Here the sample has 22,000 or so clones; more than 65% occur a single time. The top ten clones comprise 15% to 20% of the sample. The source material was CD4+ or CD8+ T cells sorted from blood, sampled in a trial of the OX40 agonist ivuxolimab. All receptors come from an adult with an advanced solid tumor such as melanoma, head and neck, liver or kidney cancer.

CDR3 protein: CASSLTGDSPMRTPYGYTF. DNA of the CDR3: TGTGCCAGCAGCTTAACGGGGGACAGCCCTATGCGGACCCCTTATGGCTACACCTTC. The chain has TRBV7-6 and TRBJ1-2, with 7 bases that match TRBD1. The V gene end was trimmed by 2 bases and the J gene end by 5 bases; junction bases not matched to a gene: 20. CDR1 is SGHVS, CDR2 FNYEAQ, per germline. This CDR3 comprises 19 residues. Based on the CDR3 plus reference TRBV7-6 and TRBJ1-2, the full variable domain is GAGVSQSPRYKVTKRGQDVALRCDPISGHVSLYWYRQALGQGPEFLTYFNYEAQQDKSGLPNDRFSAERPEGSISTLTIQRTEQRDSAMYRCASSLTGDSPMRTPYGYTFGSGTRLTVV.

V and J are TRBV7-8 and TRBJ1-3, with D maybe TRBD1 (5 bases). Germline values: CDR1 SGHVS, CDR2 FQNEAQ. CDR3 size: 15 residues. The V gene lost 5 bases and the J gene lost 3 bases, with 14 bases spanning the gap. CDR3 coding DNA: TGTGCCAGCAGCCCAGACCCGGGGCTTGGAAACACCATATATTTT. This translates into CASSPDPGLGNTIYF.

This clone has only a few counts. The chain has TRBV4-3 and TRBJ2-1, with 8 positions matching TRBD1. The CDR3 length is 15 residues. Germline trimming cut 8 bases from V and 4 bases from J; bases unmatched to any gene: 10. From germline, CDR1 is LGHNA and CDR2 YSLEER. Written as DNA, the CDR3 is TGCGCCAGCCCACGGGACAGGTTTAGGTACAATGAGCAGTTCTTC. This translates into CASPRDRFRYNEQFF.

This chain joins TRBV9 and TRBJ1-1; 11 bases fit TRBD1. Germline trimming cut 1 base from V and 0 bases from J; bases unmatched to any gene: 5. This CDR3 region has 17 residues. Germline V lookup: CDR1 SGDLS, CDR2 YYNGEE. CDR3 DNA: TGTGCCAGCAGCGTAACGGGACAGGGGGGTTTGAACACTGAAGCTTTCTTT. This gives the protein CASSVTGQGGLNTEAFF.

The chain links TRBV13 to TRBJ2-2; 10 bases are a match to TRBD2. Unmatched junction bases numbered 6, after V lost 5 bases and J lost 6 bases. This CDR3 is built from 15 residues. The germline CDR1 and CDR2 sequences are PRHDT and FYEKMQ (reference sequence). The CDR3 here is CASSDGTSEAGELFF. CDR3 in DNA: TGTGCCAGCAGCGACGGGACTAGCGAAGCCGGGGAGCTGTTTTTT.

The V call is TRBV5-1, the J call TRBJ2-3; D perhaps matches TRBD1 (6 bases). The CDR3 runs to 15 residues. The germline V gene encodes CDR1 SGHRS and CDR2 YFSETQ. V was shortened by 4 bases and J by 0 bases, with 12 bases between the two germline ends. CDR3 in DNA: TGCGCCAGCAGCCCGAACAGGGTTAGCACAGATACGCAGTATTTT. It encodes CASSPNRVSTDTQYF. Complete variable domain (other parts from reference TRBV5-1 and TRBJ2-3): KAGVTQTPRYLIKTRGQQVTLSCSPISGHRSVSWYQQTPGQGLQFLFEYFSETQRNKGNFPGRFSGRQFSNSRSEMNVSTLELGDSALYLCASSPNRVSTDTQYFGPGTRLTVL.

This chain uses TRBV19 with TRBJ1-6, with unresolved D. The germline V gene encodes CDR1 LNHDA and CDR2 SQIVND (reference sequence). This CDR3 has 20 residues. V shed 2 bases and J shed 5 bases, with 25 bases lying between them. Here the CDR3 reads CASSITPLGRREWDNSPLHF. The CDR3 DNA is TGTGCCAGTAGTATAACCCCCCTTGGCAGGCGGGAGTGGGATAATTCACCCCTCCACTTT.

This chain links TRBV4-1 with TRBJ1-6; a possible D gene is TRBD1 (5 bases). The CDR3 is made up of 14 amino acids. CDR1 is MGHRA, CDR2 YSYEKL, per germline. Trimming cost V 3 bases and J 10 bases, with 13 bases left between them. CDR3 loop: CASSQGRAGSPLHF. The CDR3 region has the DNA TGCGCCAGCAGCCAGGGCAGGGCCGGGTCACCCCTCCACTTT.

The sample holds one count of this clone. J is TRBJ2-7 and V is TRBV9, with 9 bases that match TRBD1. Per the germline V gene, CDR1 is SGDLS and CDR2 is YYNGEE. The CDR3 loop spans 15 amino acids. The J segment lost 3 bases and the V segment lost 0 bases, leaving 4 bases of the junction unmatched. CDR3 DNA sequence: TGTGCCAGCAGCGTAGGGACAGGGGTAATCTACGAGCAGTACTTC. This gives the protein CASSVGTGVIYEQYF.

The table lists this clone with a few counts. The chain's CDR3 is CASSQGELDRDYEQYF. The CDR3 DNA follows: TGTGCCAGCAGCCAAGGCGAACTAGACCGCGACTACGAGCAGTACTTC. V is TRBV4-2 and J is TRBJ2-7, with a tentative D call TRBD2 (5 bases). CDR3 size: 16 residues. Germline lookup yields CDR1 LGHNA and CDR2 YNFKEQ. V was pared by 1 base and J by 3 bases, with 16 bases between.

The rearrangement joins TRBV9 to TRBJ2-5, with 9 nucleotides matching TRBD2. V shed 0 bases, J shed 1 base, and the junction held 1 base outside the gene matches. This CDR3 has 15 amino acids. Germline assignment: CDR1 SGDLS and CDR2 YYNGEE. The CDR3: CASSVGRGGQETQYF. For the CDR3, the DNA is TGTGCCAGCAGCGTAGGGCGGGGGGGCCAAGAGACCCAGTACTTC.

V and J are TRBV29-1 and TRBJ2-7, with 11 bases aligning to TRBD1. There are 14 residues in the CDR3. Trimming at V came to 2 bases and at J to 5 bases, leaving 5 bases not matched to a gene. In germline, CDR1 is SQVTM, CDR2 ANQGSEA. CDR3 sequence (DNA): TGCAGCGTTGAATGGGGGACAGGGGGGCACGAGCAGTACTTC. Translating gives CSVEWGTGGHEQYF.

The chain has TRBV13 and TRBJ1-1, with 8 bases lining up with TRBD1. This CDR3 has 15 amino acids. The V gene's germline CDR1 is PRHDT and CDR2 FYEKMQ (reference sequence). After removal of 4 bases from V and 4 bases from J, the junction contained 8 bases not matched to a gene. The CDR3: CASSYGQGWGTEAFF. The CDR3 DNA sequence: TGTGCCAGCAGCTACGGACAGGGTTGGGGCACTGAAGCTTTCTTT. The full variable domain, in which reference TRBV13 and TRBJ1-1 provide the parts outside the CDR3, is AAGVIQSPRHLIKEKRETATLKCYPIPRHDTVYWYQQGPGQDPQFLISFYEKMQSDKGSIPDRFSAQQFSDYHSELNMSSLELGDSALYFCASSYGQGWGTEAFFGQGTRLTVV.

V usage is TRBV7-2 and J usage is TRBJ2-7, with a weak D call TRBD1 (5 bases). The V end lost 0 bases, the J end lost 3 bases, and 9 bases lay between the germline ends. CDR1 and CDR2 from the germline V gene are SGHTA and FQGNSA. This CDR3 spans 14 amino acids. CDR3 DNA: TGTGCCAGCAGCTTAGCCAGGGATGGCTACGAGCAGTACTTC. Translating it yields CASSLARDGYEQYF.